Listed below are T cell receptor beta chains from one sample, sequenced in a study of T-cell memory formation after mild COVID-19. Each CDR3 protein is one row after TCRdb ran MiXCR on the 5' RACE reads. In the table there are 400,000 to 500,000 distinct CDR3 sequences, roughly 26% of which are singletons. Sequenced sample: PBMCs or a T cell subset sorted from them (not recorded which). The receptor set was obtained from an adult woman who had mild COVID-19 (a few samples of this study predate the infection). Cell type and time point are not known. Both conserved end residues are part of each CDR3. A D gene is named only where the DNA matches it firmly. Size is stated for part of the rows, as once, few or many counts, or as a class when the clone is expanded.

few	TRBV20-1	-	TRBJ2-4	TGCAGTGGTCGGCTAGGGAGTGCGGACATTCAGTACTTC	CSGRLGSADIQYF
few	TRBV7-9	TRBD2	TRBJ2-6	TGTGCCAGCAGCTTAGAACTAGCGGCAGTCCTGACTTTC	CASSLELAAVLTF
-	TRBV9	TRBD1	TRBJ2-7	TGTGCCAGCAGCGTGAGACCCGACAGGGGAGGAGAGCAGTACTTC	CASSVRPDRGGEQYF
few	TRBV28	-	TRBJ2-4	TGTGCCAGCAGTTTTGGTGGCATTCAGTACTTC	CASSFGGIQYF
-	TRBV5-1	-	TRBJ2-5	TGCGCGACCTCCCCAGGGTGGCAAGAGACCCAGTACTTC	CATSPGWQETQYF
few	TRBV30	-	TRBJ1-1	TGTGCCTGGAACGGGCGATCGGACACTGAAGCTTTCTTT	CAWNGRSDTEAFF
few	TRBV5-1	TRBD2	TRBJ2-1	TGCGCCAGCAGCTTGGCGCGCGGGGGGGCCTACAATGAGCAGTTCTTC	CASSLARGGAYNEQFF
few	TRBV7-2	-	TRBJ2-3	TGTGCCAGCAGCTTAGCGGAGTCATTCATGGATACGCAGTATTTT	CASSLAESFMDTQYF
-	TRBV4-1	TRBD2	TRBJ2-1	TGCGCCAGCAGCCAAGGTCCGGCTAGCGGGATACCCAATGAGCAGTTCTTC	CASSQGPASGIPNEQFF
-	TRBV3-1	TRBD2	TRBJ2-7	TGTGCCAGCAGCCAAGTTACCGCTAGCGGGGAGAACTACGAGCAGTACTTC	CASSQVTASGENYEQYF
-	TRBV5-1	TRBD2	TRBJ2-5	TGCGCCAGCAGCCGATCACTAGCGGGGGGGGAGACCCAGTACTTC	CASSRSLAGGETQYF
-	TRBV11-2	TRBD2	TRBJ2-1	TGTGCCAGCAGCTTAGCGGGAGGGATGAGCTCCTACAATGAGCAGTTCTTC	CASSLAGGMSSYNEQFF
few	TRBV27	-	TRBJ1-2	TGTGCCAGCAGTCCAAAGCCCGGGACGGGGTATGGCTACACCTTC	CASSPKPGTGYGYTF
-	TRBV5-6	-	TRBJ2-1	TGTGCCAGCAACGGGCAGCCCCTGGTTGGCGTGTACAATGAGCAGTTCTTC	CASNGQPLVGVYNEQFF
few	TRBV9	-	TRBJ2-3	TGTGCCAGCAGCGCACAGACGGTTAGCACAGATACGCAGTATTTT	CASSAQTVSTDTQYF
-	TRBV7-9	-	TRBJ2-1	TGTGAGAATAGCGGCACCAATGAGCAGTTCTTC	CENSGTNEQFF
-	TRBV13	TRBD1	TRBJ1-1	TGTGCCAGCAGGCCGTCAGGGGGCGATGCTTTCTTT	CASRPSGGDAFF
-	TRBV6-4	-	TRBJ1-1	TGTGCCAGCAGACCCGAGGGAGGGACGGGGAACACTGAAGCTTTCTTT	CASRPEGGTGNTEAFF
-	TRBV10-3	TRBD2	TRBJ2-2	TGTGCCATCAGTGGATCCGGGACTAGCGGGTACACCGGGGAGCTGTTTTTT	CAISGSGTSGYTGELFF
-	TRBV5-1	-	TRBJ2-1	TGCGCCAGCACCACGGACAGCTCCTACAATGAGCAGTTCTTC	CASTTDSSYNEQFF
many	TRBV12-3/TRBV12-4	TRBD1	TRBJ1-3	TGTGCCACCCAGGGGGGGCCTGGAAACACCATATATTTT	CATQGGPGNTIYF
-	TRBV12-3/TRBV12-4	TRBD1	TRBJ1-6	TGTGCCAGCAGTCCGGGACAGGGGATGAATTCACCCCTCCACTTT	CASSPGQGMNSPLHF
few	TRBV5-6	-	TRBJ2-1	TGTGCCAGCAGCCAGGTCGGGGGTGAGCAGTTCTTC	CASSQVGGEQFF
-	TRBV29-1	-	TRBJ1-2	TGCAGCGTTGAAGGTTGGGGCAGGGACGCTTTTCATGGCTACACCTTC	CSVEGWGRDAFHGYTF
few	TRBV4-1	TRBD2	TRBJ2-5	TGCGCCAGCAGCCAGGGACTAGCGGGGATACAAGAGACCCAGTACTTC	CASSQGLAGIQETQYF
-	TRBV12-3/TRBV12-4	-	TRBJ2-7	TGTGCCAGCAGTTTAACCAGGGGAGCCTACGAGCAGTACTTC	CASSLTRGAYEQYF
many	TRBV12-3/TRBV12-4	-	TRBJ2-5	TGTGCCAGCGGGCCTTCCAATCGGCCGTACTTC	CASGPSNRPYF
few	TRBV5-1	-	TRBJ2-5	TGCGCCAGCAGCACCCAGGACAGATCTGAGACCCAGTACTTC	CASSTQDRSETQYF
many	TRBV3-1	-	TRBJ2-7	TGTGCCAGCAGCCAAGGTGACGAGCAGTACTTC	CASSQGDEQYF
-	TRBV12-3/TRBV12-4	-	TRBJ1-2	TGTGCCAGCAGTTTGACCAGGGCCTATGGCTACACCTTC	CASSLTRAYGYTF
-	TRBV5-1	-	TRBJ2-2	TGCGCCAGCTCGGTGGGCAGGAACACCGGGGAGCTGTTTTTT	CASSVGRNTGELFF
-	TRBV7-9	-	TRBJ2-3	TGTGCCAGCATAAGGCAGGGAACGGGCACAGATACGCAGTATTTT	CASIRQGTGTDTQYF
-	TRBV3-1	-	TRBJ2-7	TGTGCCAGCAGCCATACGGAGGTGGCCTACGAGCAGTACTTC	CASSHTEVAYEQYF
-	TRBV5-1	TRBD1	TRBJ2-3	TGCGCCAGCAGACAGGGGGCCTCAGATACGCAGTATTTT	CASRQGASDTQYF
few	TRBV12-3/TRBV12-4	TRBD2	TRBJ2-1	TGTGCCAGCAGTTTTTATACGGGGGGCAATGAGCAGTTCTTC	CASSFYTGGNEQFF
few	TRBV5-1	TRBD1	TRBJ2-5	TGCGCCAGCAGCTCAGGGGGTTTCCAAGAGACCCAGTACTTC	CASSSGGFQETQYF
-	TRBV7-6	TRBD1	TRBJ2-7	TGTGCCAGCAGCGGAGGACAGGCCTCCTACGAGCAGTACTTC	CASSGGQASYEQYF
-	TRBV19	-	TRBJ1-3	TGTGCCAGTAGTATTCTCAGCGGCCCTCCTGGAAACACCATATATTTT	CASSILSGPPGNTIYF
-	TRBV12-3/TRBV12-4	-	TRBJ2-7	TGTGCCAGCAGTCGCCAAGCGGCAAGCTACGAGCAGTACTTC	CASSRQAASYEQYF
-	TRBV7-2	-	TRBJ1-1	TGTGCCAGCAGCGACCGGGGACGGCGGAGGACTGAAGCTTTCTTT	CASSDRGRRRTEAFF
few	TRBV7-9	-	TRBJ2-7	TGTGCCAGCAGCCGTCCCCCAACCTCCTACGAGCAGTACTTC	CASSRPPTSYEQYF
-	TRBV11-2	-	TRBJ2-1	TGTGCCAGCAGCTTAGGGGGTGCGGGATCCTACAATGAGCAGTTCTTC	CASSLGGAGSYNEQFF
-	TRBV4-2	TRBD1	TRBJ1-1	TGTGCCAGCAGCCTGGGACAGGGGGATGGCACTGAAGCTTTCTTT	CASSLGQGDGTEAFF
few	TRBV6-4	-	TRBJ2-3	TGTGCCAGCAGTGAACTCTCTACGCAGTATTTT	CASSELSTQYF
few	TRBV27	TRBD1	TRBJ2-3	TGTGCCAGCAGCGATCCGGGACAGGGGACAGATACGCAGTATTTT	CASSDPGQGTDTQYF
-	TRBV11-2	-	TRBJ2-2	TGTGCCAGCAAAGGGTTTGCGGGGACGAACACCGGGGAGCTGTTTTTT	CASKGFAGTNTGELFF
few	TRBV13	-	TRBJ1-2	TGTGCCAGCAGCTCCCGTCCGGGACTTAACTATGGCTACACCTTC	CASSSRPGLNYGYTF
-	TRBV11-3	TRBD1	TRBJ2-7	TGTGCCAGCAGCTTAGTGACAGGGGGAGGCGAGCAGTACTTC	CASSLVTGGGEQYF
few	TRBV27	-	TRBJ1-1	TGTGCCAGCAGCTCCAGGGGCAACACCATGAACACTGAAGCTTTCTTT	CASSSRGNTMNTEAFF
few	TRBV29-1	-	TRBJ2-7	TGCAGCGTTGAGGGACGGGAGAGGTACGAGCAGTACTTC	CSVEGRERYEQYF
-	TRBV6-5	-	TRBJ1-3	TGTGCCAGCAGTTACTCGAAGAGCCCAGGGAGGTCTGGAAACACCATATATTTT	CASSYSKSPGRSGNTIYF
many	TRBV14	-	TRBJ2-7	TGTGCCAGCAGCCGGGGGCCATTCTACGAGCAGTACTTC	CASSRGPFYEQYF
few	TRBV2	TRBD2	TRBJ2-1	TGTGCCAGCAGTCCTACTAGCGGGGGGTGGGATGAGCAGTTCTTC	CASSPTSGGWDEQFF
-	TRBV5-1	-	TRBJ2-5	TGCGCCAGCAGCTTGGCCGGGGACACCTTCCAAGAGACCCAGTACTTC	CASSLAGDTFQETQYF
few	TRBV27	-	TRBJ1-2	TGTGCCAGCAGTTCTATCAGGGAGAACTATGGCTACACCTTC	CASSSIRENYGYTF
few	TRBV7-9	-	TRBJ1-2	TGTGCCAGCAGCTCCCGAGCCTATGGCTACACCTTC	CASSSRAYGYTF
-	TRBV7-2	-	TRBJ1-2	TGTGCCAGCAGCTCTCGCCTGCACTATGGCTACACCTTC	CASSSRLHYGYTF
-	TRBV12-3/TRBV12-4	-	TRBJ2-1	TGTGCCAGCAGTTTATTGCGAGGGATAAATGAGCAGTTCTTC	CASSLLRGINEQFF
few	TRBV12-3/TRBV12-4	-	TRBJ2-1	TGTGCCAGCAATGATCATACGTCGACCAACAATGAGCAGTTCTTC	CASNDHTSTNNEQFF